The T cell receptor beta chain described here comes from a study of blood T cell repertoires in COVID-19. In the study overall: From T cells, B-cell-depleted T cells, or PBMCs came the material, which was cDNA or gDNA.

Trimming cost V 4 bases and J 3 bases, with 7 bases left between them. The CDR3 is 12 amino acids. Germline CDR1 reads SGHTA; CDR2 reads FQGNSA. Libraries were prepared by immunoSEQ multiplex PCR; TCRdb keeps only in-frame clonotypes and omits some of them. The table includes about 230,000 clones, nearly 90% detected once. The rearrangement links TRBV7-2 to TRBJ2-7; a weak D match, TRBD1 (6 bases). The source material was peripheral blood. This receptor was obtained from a woman between 18 and 29 years old who had recovered from COVID-19. The CDR3 nucleotides are TGTGCCAGCAGCTCACAGGGCTACGAGCAGTACTTC. Residues: CASSSQGYEQYF.